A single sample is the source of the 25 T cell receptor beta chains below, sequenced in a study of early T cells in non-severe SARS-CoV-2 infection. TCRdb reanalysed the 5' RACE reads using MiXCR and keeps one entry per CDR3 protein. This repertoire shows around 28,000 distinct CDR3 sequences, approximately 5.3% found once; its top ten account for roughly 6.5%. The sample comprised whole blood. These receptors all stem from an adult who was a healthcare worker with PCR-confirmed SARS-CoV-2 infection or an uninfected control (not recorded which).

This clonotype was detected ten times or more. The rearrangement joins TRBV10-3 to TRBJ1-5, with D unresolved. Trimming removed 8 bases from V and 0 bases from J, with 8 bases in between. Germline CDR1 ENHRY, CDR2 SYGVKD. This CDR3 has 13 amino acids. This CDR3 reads CAICANSNQPQHF. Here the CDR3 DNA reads TGTGCCATCTGTGCGAATAGCAATCAGCCCCAGCATTTT.

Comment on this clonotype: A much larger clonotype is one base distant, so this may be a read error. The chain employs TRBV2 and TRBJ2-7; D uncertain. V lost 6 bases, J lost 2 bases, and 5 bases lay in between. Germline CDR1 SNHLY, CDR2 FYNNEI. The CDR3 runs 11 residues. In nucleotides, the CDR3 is TGTGCCAGCAGCACCACCTACGAGCAGTACTTC. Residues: CASSTTYEQYF.

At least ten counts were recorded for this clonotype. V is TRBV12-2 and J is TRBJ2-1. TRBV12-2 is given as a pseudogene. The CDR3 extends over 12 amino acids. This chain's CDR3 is CATLSSHNEQFF. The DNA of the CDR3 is TGTGCTACCCTTTCCTCTCACAATGAGCAGTTCTTC.

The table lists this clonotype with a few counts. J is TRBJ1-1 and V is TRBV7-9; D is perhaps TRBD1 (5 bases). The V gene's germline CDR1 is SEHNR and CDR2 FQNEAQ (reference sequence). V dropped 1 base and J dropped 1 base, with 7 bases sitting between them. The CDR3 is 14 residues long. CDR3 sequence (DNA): TGTGCCAGCAGCTTAGGACAGTCGAACACTGAAGCTTTCTTT. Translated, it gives CASSLGQSNTEAFF.

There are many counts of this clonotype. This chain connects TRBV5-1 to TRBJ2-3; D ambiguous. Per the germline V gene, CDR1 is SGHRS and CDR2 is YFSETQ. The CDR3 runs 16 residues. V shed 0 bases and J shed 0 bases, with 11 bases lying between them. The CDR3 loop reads CASSLAASASTDTQYF. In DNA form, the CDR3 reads TGCGCCAGCAGCTTGGCCGCATCGGCCAGCACAGATACGCAGTATTTT.

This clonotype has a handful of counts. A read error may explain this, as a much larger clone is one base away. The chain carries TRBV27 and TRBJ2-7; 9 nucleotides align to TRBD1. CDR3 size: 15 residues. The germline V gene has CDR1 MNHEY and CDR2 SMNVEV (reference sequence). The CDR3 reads CATSLQGQGRYEQYF. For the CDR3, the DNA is TGTGCCACCAGTTTACAGGGACAGGGAAGATACGAGCAGTACTTC.

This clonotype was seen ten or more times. CDR3 loop: CASSYVGYAAFF. For the CDR3, the DNA is TGTGCCAGCAGTTACGTGGGGTACGCAGCTTTCTTT. V is TRBV6-2 or TRBV6-3 and J is TRBJ1-1; D not certain. Germline CDR1 and CDR2: MNHEY and SVGEGT. The CDR3 contains 12 residues. V was cut by 2 bases and J by 10 bases, with 11 bases left in between.

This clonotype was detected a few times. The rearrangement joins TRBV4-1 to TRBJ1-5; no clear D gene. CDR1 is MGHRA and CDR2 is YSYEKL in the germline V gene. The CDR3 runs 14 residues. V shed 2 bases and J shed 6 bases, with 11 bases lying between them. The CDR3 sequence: CASSQIEGGQPQHF. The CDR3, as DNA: TGCGCCAGCAGCCAAATAGAGGGCGGTCAGCCCCAGCATTTT.

CDR3 coding DNA: TGTGCCAGCAGTGACTCTGGAGGGGAAACAGATACGCAGTATTTT. Its translation is CASSDSGGETDTQYF. This rearrangement joins TRBV6-4 to TRBJ2-3; D may be TRBD2 (6 bases). The CDR3 runs to 15 residues. Germline assignment: CDR1 MRHNA and CDR2 SNTAGT. With 0 bases removed from V and 3 bases from J, the gap between germline ends came to 10 bases.

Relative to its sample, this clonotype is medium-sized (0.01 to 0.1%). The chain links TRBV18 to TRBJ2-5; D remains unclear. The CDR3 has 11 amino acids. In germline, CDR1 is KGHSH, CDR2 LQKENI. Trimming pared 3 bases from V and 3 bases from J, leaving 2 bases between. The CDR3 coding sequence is TGTGCCAGCTCACCTGAAGAGACCCAGTACTTC. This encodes CASSPEETQYF. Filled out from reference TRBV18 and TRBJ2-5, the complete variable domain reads NAGVMQNPRHLVRRRGQEARLRCSPMKGHSHVYWYRQLPEEGLKFMVYLQKENIIDESGMPKERFSAEFPKEGPSILRIQQVVRGDSAAYFCASSPEETQYFGPGTRLLVL.

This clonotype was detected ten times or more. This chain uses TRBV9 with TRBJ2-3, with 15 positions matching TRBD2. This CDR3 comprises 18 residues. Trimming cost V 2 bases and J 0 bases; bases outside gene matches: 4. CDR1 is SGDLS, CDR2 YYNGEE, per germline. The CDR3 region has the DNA TGTGCCAGCAGCGTGGGACTAGCGGGAGGCCCGAGCACAGATACGCAGTATTTT. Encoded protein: CASSVGLAGGPSTDTQYF.

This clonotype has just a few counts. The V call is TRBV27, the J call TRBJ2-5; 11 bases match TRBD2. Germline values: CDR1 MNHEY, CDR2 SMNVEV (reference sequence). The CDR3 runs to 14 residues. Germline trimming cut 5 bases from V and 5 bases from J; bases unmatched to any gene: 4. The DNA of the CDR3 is TGTGCCAGCAGTCCCGGGACTAGCGGTGAGACCCAGTACTTC. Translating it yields CASSPGTSGETQYF.

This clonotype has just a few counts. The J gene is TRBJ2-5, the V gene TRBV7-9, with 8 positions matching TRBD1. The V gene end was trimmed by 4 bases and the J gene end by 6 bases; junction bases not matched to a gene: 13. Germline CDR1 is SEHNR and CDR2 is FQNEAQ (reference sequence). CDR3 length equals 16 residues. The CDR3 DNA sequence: TGTGCCAGCAGCTCGCTTGGACAGGGTTCTAAGAAGACCCAGTACTTC. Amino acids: CASSSLGQGSKKTQYF.

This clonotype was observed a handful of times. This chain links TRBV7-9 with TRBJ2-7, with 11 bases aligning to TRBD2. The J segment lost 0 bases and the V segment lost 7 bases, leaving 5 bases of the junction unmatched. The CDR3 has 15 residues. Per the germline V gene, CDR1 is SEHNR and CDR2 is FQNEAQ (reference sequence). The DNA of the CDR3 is TGTGCCAGCACCCCGGGACTAGCGGACTCCTACGAGCAGTACTTC. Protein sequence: CASTPGLADSYEQYF.

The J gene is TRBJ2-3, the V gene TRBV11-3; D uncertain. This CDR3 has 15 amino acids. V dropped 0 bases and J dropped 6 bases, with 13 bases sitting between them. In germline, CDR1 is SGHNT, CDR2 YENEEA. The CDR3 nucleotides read TGTGCCAGCAGCTTAGAGGCCAGTACGGTGGATACGCAGTATTTT. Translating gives CASSLEASTVDTQYF.

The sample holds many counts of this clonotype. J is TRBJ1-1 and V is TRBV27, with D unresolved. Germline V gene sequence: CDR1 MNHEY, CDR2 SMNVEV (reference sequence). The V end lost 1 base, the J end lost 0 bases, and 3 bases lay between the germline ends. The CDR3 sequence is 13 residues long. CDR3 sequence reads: CASSLYLNTEAFF. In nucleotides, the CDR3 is TGTGCCAGCAGTTTATACCTGAACACTGAAGCTTTCTTT.

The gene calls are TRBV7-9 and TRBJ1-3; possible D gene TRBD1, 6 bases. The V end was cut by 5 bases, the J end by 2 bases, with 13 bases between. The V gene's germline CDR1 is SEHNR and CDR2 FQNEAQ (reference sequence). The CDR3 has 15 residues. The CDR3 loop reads CASSPTGMTGNTIYF. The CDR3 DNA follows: TGTGCCAGCAGCCCCACAGGGATGACTGGAAACACCATATATTTT.

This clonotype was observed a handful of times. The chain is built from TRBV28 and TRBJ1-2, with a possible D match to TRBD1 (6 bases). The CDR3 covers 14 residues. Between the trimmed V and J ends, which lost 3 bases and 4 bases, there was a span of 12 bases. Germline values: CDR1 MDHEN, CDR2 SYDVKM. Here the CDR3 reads CASSLWTASYGYTF. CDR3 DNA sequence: TGTGCCAGCAGTTTGTGGACAGCCTCCTATGGCTACACCTTC.

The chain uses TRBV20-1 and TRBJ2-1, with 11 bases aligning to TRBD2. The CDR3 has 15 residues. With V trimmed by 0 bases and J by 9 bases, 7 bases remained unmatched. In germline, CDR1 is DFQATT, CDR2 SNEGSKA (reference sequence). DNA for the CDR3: TGCAGTGCTAGAGATGTACTAGCGGGAGCTAGTGAGCAGTTCTTC. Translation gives CSARDVLAGASEQFF.

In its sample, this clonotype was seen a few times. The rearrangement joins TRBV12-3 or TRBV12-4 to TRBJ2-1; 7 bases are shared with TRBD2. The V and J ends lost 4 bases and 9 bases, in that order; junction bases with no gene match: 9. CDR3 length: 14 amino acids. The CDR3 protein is CASSSREKGGEQFF. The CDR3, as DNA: TGTGCCAGCAGTTCGCGGGAGAAGGGCGGTGAGCAGTTCTTC.

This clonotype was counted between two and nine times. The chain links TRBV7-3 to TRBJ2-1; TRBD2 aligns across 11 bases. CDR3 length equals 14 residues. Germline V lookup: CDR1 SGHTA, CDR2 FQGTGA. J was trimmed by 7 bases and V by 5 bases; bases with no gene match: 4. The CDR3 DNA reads TGTGCCAGCAGCCGTAGCGGGAGGGTAAATGAGCAGTTCTTC. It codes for CASSRSGRVNEQFF.

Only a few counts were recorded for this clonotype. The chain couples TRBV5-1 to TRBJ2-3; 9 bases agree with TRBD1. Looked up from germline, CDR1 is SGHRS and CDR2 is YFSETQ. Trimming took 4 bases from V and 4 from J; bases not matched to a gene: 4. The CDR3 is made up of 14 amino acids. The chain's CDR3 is CASSKDRGADTQYF. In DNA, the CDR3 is TGCGCCAGCAGCAAGGACAGGGGCGCAGATACGCAGTATTTT.

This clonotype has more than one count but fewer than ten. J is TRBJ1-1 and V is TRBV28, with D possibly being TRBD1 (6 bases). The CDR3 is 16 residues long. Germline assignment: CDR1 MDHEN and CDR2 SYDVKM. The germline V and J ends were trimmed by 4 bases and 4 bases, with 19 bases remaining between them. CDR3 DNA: TGTGCCAGCAGTTGGCAGGGGATTCTTTATCCCACTGAAGCTTTCTTT. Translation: CASSWQGILYPTEAFF.

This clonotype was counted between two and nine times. CDR3 amino acids: CASSLGSVGSPLHF. CDR3 coding DNA: TGTGCCAGCAGCTTAGGGTCAGTGGGTTCACCCCTCCACTTT. V gene TRBV11-2 combines with J gene TRBJ1-6; D not resolved. The germline gives CDR1 SGHAT, CDR2 FQNNGV. This CDR3 contains 14 residues. V was clipped by 1 base and J by 9 bases, with 10 bases between them.

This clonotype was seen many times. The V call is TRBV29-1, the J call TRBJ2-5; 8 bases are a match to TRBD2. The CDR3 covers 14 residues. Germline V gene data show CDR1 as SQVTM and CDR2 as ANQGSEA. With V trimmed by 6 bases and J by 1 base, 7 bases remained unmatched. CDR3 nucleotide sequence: TGCAGCGTCCTGGGACTAGTCCTCCAAGAGACCCAGTACTTC. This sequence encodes CSVLGLVLQETQYF.